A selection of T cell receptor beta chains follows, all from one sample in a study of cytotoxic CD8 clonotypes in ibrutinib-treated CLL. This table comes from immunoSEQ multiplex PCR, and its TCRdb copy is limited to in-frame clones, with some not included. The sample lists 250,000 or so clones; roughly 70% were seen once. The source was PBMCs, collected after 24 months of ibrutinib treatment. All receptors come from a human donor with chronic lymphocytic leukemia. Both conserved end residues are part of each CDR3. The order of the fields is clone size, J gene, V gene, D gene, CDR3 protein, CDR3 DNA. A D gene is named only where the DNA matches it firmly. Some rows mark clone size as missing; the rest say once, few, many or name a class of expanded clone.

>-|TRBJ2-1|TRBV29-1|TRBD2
CSAEGLAGVKYYNEQFF
TGCAGCGCCGAAGGGCTAGCGGGAGTTAAGTACTACAATGAGCAGTTCTTC
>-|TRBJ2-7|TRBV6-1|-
CASSYNYEQYF
TGTGCCAGCAGCTATAACTACGAGCAGTACTTC
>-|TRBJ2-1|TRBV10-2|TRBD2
CASMSGLAGDRWINEQFF
TGCGCCAGCATGTCGGGACTAGCGGGAGACCGGTGGATCAATGAGCAGTTCTTC
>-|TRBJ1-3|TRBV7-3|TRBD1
CASSWGTGQSKKGRNTIYF
TGTGCCAGCAGCTGGGGGACGGGACAGTCAAAAAAGGGACGAAACACCATATATTTT
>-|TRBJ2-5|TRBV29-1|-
CSVSTEGETQYF
TGCAGCGTCTCTACAGAGGGGGAGACCCAGTACTTC
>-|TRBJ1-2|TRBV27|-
CASSFNGVNYGYTF
TGTGCCAGCAGTTTTAACGGAGTTAACTATGGCTACACCTTC
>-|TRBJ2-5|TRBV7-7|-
CASRDQETQYF
TGTGCTAGCAGGGACCAAGAGACCCAGTACTTC
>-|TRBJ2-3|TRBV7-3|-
CASSTYGTDTQYF
TGTGCCAGCAGCACCTATGGCACAGATACGCAGTATTTT
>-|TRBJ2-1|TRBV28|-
CASSFEYAKLQFF
TGTGCCAGCAGTTTTGAGTACGCTAAACTCCAGTTCTTC
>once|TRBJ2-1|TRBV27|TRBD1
CASRTDRDLRSYNEQFF
TGTGCCAGCAGAACCGACAGGGACCTCCGTTCCTACAATGAGCAGTTCTTC
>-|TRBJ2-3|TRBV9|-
CASRTGSTDTQYF
TGTGCCAGCAGAACGGGTAGCACAGATACGCAGTATTTT
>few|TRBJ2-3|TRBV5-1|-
CASSLVVTDTQYF
TGCGCCAGCAGCTTGGTCGTCACAGATACGCAGTATTTT
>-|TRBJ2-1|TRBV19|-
CASSAWEQFF
TGTGCCAGTAGCGCATGGGAGCAGTTCTTC
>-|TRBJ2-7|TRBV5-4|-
CASSWGRDRGDYEQYF
TGTGCCAGCAGCTGGGGTAGGGATCGCGGCGACTACGAGCAGTACTTC
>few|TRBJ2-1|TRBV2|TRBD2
CASMGGSKGSYNEQFF
TGTGCCAGCATGGGGGGGAGCAAGGGCTCCTACAATGAGCAGTTCTTC
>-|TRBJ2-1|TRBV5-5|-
CASSLASPNYEQFF
TGTGCCAGCAGCTTGGCCTCCCCGAACTATGAGCAGTTCTTC
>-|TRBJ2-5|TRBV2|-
CASSSKETQYF
TGTGCCAGCAGCTCAAAAGAGACCCAGTACTTC
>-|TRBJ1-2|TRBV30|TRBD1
CAWSDRGDLGYTF
TGTGCCTGGAGTGACAGGGGTGACTTAGGCTACACCTTC
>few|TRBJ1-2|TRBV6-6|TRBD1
CASREGDRGDGYTF
TGTGCCAGCAGAGAGGGGGACAGGGGAGATGGCTACACCTTC
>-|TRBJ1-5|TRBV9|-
CASSVDVGNQPQHF
TGTGCCAGCAGCGTAGACGTGGGAAATCAGCCCCAGCATTTT
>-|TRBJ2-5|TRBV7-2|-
CASSSPIGYQETQYF
TGTGCCAGCAGCTCGCCAATAGGATACCAAGAGACCCAGTACTTC
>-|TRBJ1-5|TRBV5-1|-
CASSLTGMDQPQHF
TGCGCCAGCAGCTTGACAGGGATGGATCAGCCCCAGCATTTT
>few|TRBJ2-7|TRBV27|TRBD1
CASGQGYEQYF
TGTGCCAGCGGACAGGGCTACGAGCAGTACTTC
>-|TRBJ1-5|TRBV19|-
CASNGRGGRSQPQHF
TGTGCCAGTAACGGGAGGGGGGGGCGCAGTCAGCCCCAGCATTTT
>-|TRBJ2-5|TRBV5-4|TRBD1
CASSSRQGARQETQYF
TGTGCCAGCAGCTCTAGACAGGGGGCGCGACAAGAGACCCAGTACTTC
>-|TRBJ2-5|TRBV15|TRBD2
CATSSHRTRQETQYF
TGTGCCACCAGCAGCCACCGGACTAGACAAGAGACCCAGTACTTC
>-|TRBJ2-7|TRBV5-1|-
CASSLDLAYEQYF
TGCGCCAGCAGCTTGGACCTAGCCTACGAGCAGTACTTC
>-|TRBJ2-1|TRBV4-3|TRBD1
CASSQEGTGVQGRNEQFF
TGCGCCAGCAGCCAAGAGGGGACAGGGGTTCAAGGCCGAAATGAGCAGTTCTTC
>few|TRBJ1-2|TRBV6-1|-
CASRMSLGSNYGYTF
TGTGCCAGCAGGATGAGCCTGGGGAGTAACTATGGCTACACCTTC
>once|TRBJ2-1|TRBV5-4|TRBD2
CASSSQLAGGGNEQFF
TGTGCCAGCAGCTCCCAACTAGCGGGAGGGGGCAATGAGCAGTTCTTC
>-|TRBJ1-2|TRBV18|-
CASSPQGDNYGYTF
TGTGCCAGCTCACCACAGGGGGACAACTATGGCTACACCTTC
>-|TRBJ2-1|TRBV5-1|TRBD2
CASSPRTSGYNEQFF
TGCGCCAGCAGCCCTAGGACTAGCGGATACAATGAGCAGTTCTTC
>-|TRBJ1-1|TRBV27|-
CASSFTGRSDTEAFF
TGTGCCAGCAGTTTCACAGGGAGGTCGGACACTGAAGCTTTCTTT
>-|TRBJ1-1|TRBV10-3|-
CAISGGPGRQNTEAFF
TGTGCCATCAGTGGGGGCCCGGGGCGCCAGAACACTGAAGCTTTCTTT
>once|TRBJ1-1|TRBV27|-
CASLSGIGAFF
TGTGCCAGCCTTAGTGGAATTGGAGCTTTCTTT
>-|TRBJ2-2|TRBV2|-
CASSEGGDRTAGELFF
TGTGCCAGCAGTGAAGGGGGGGACAGAACGGCCGGGGAGCTGTTTTTT